This T cell receptor beta chain was documented in a study of shared clonotypes between healthy human individuals. Study conclusions and caveats: Across four donors, naive CD4 shared around 5.1%, naive CD8 about 3.2%, memory CD4 roughly 2.2%, memory CD8 about 0.4%. Non-shared clonotypes had lower generation probabilities than clonotypes shared by all four sorted-subset donors.

This was a deep-level run. Libraries were prepared by immunoSEQ multiplex PCR; TCRdb keeps only in-frame clonotypes and omits some of them. The sample carries over a million clones, about 74% recorded once. Germline V CDR1 and CDR2: MNHNY, SVGAGI (reference sequence). There are 14 residues in the CDR3. The ends were cut back, 5 bases at V and 3 bases at J, with 10 bases in the middle. To note about this clone: The antigen remains undetermined.

The chain recombines TRBV6-6 with TRBJ2-2, with D perhaps TRBD1 (6 bases). What was sequenced was memory CD4+ T cells sorted from blood. Described subset: CD45RA-negative fraction. This clonotype was obtained from a young man in good health. Written as DNA, the CDR3 is TGTGCCAGCAGTCCCACAGGGTACACCGGGGAGCTGTTTTTT. It encodes CASSPTGYTGELFF.